The clone carrying this TCR beta chain was recorded at least ten times. Several immunoSEQ plates held equal portions of the genomic DNA taken from each subset. Sorted subsets were amplified in replicate PCRs using approximately 0.2 ug DNA, approximately 30,000 T cell genomes. Produced via immunoSEQ multiplex PCR; TCRdb's table is partial and in-frame only. The table lists about 330,000 clones, around 87% of them singletons, with 15% to 20% in the top ten. Germline V lookup: CDR1 LNHDA, CDR2 SQIVND (reference sequence). The CDR3 has 13 residues. V lost 5 bases and J 5 bases, leaving 12 bases between the germline ends. The sample comes from a study of shared clonotypes between healthy human individuals. Together with CD45RO+ cells, CCR7-negative CD45RA+ TemRA cells were included in CD8 memory.

Sequencing input: memory CD8+ T cells sorted from blood. Subset meaning: CD45RO+ cells pooled with CCR7-negative TemRA cells. This clonotype was obtained from a man between 18 and 35 years old in good health. The V call is TRBV19, the J call TRBJ2-5; D is unresolved. This CDR3 is CASSPAQQETQYF. The CDR3 DNA reads TGTGCCAGTAGTCCGGCCCAACAGGAGACCCAGTACTTC.